Following are 24 T cell receptor beta chains from one sample sequenced in a study of beta chain features in type 1 diabetes. The whole isolated RNA underwent reverse transcription, so sequencing captured expressed TCRB transcripts. TCRdb keeps only in-frame clones here, not all; method: immunoSEQ multiplex PCR. The sample includes around 300,000 clones, approximately 8.1% of them seen just once. Sample: central memory CD4+ T cells from blood. The receptors were sampled from a woman aged 18-35 years in good health.

V and J are TRBV19 and TRBJ1-6; D might be TRBD1 (6 bases). V was trimmed by 7 bases and J by 0 bases, leaving 7 bases between them. The germline CDR1 and CDR2 sequences are LNHDA and SQIVND (reference sequence). The CDR3 contains 14 residues. The CDR3 protein is CASMDSSYNSPLHF. CDR3 sequence (DNA): TGTGCCAGTATGGACAGCTCCTATAATTCACCCCTCCACTTT. The full variable domain, rest sourced from reference TRBV19 and TRBJ1-6, is DGGITQSPKYLFRKEGQNVTLSCEQNLNHDAMYWYRQDPGQGLRLIYYSQIVNDFQKGDIAEGYSVSREKKESFPLTVTSAQKNPTAFYLCASMDSSYNSPLHFGNGTRLTVT.

This clone came up a few times. Other DNA variants within this sample encode the same CDR3. The chain recombines TRBV7-2 with TRBJ2-5; unclear D gene. Germline CDR1 is SGHTA and CDR2 is FQGNSA. This CDR3 is built from 12 residues. The V and J ends lost 3 bases and 4 bases respectively, with 6 bases between them. Here the CDR3 DNA reads TGTGCCAGCAGCTTCAATAGAGAGACCCAGTACTTC. This codes for CASSFNRETQYF. The variable domain in full, completed from reference TRBV7-2 and TRBJ2-5, reads GAGVSQSPSNKVTEKGKDVELRCDPISGHTALYWYRQSLGQGLEFLIYFQGNSAPDKSGLPSDRFSAERTGGSVSTLTIQRTQQEDSAVYLCASSFNRETQYFGPGTRLLVL.

This clone was recorded a few times. The V and J genes are TRBV27 and TRBJ1-2; 7 bases are shared with TRBD1. Germline-derived CDR1 and CDR2 are MNHEY and SMNVEV (reference sequence). The CDR3 is made up of 15 amino acids. Trimming cost V 5 bases and J 8 bases; bases outside gene matches: 14. The CDR3 protein is CASSGQSQGSGGYTF. CDR3 nucleotide sequence: TGTGCCAGCAGTGGTCAATCACAGGGGTCGGGCGGCTACACCTTC.

This sequence joins TRBV4-1 and TRBJ2-5; D uncertain. Germline assignment: CDR1 MGHRA and CDR2 YSYEKL. CDR3 size: 16 residues. The V end was cut by 0 bases, the J end by 5 bases, with 16 bases between. CDR3 bases: TGCGCCAGCAGCCAAGATGGAGTAAGTGGAGAGGAGACCCAGTACTTC. It encodes CASSQDGVSGEETQYF.

This clone was found a few times. V is TRBV27 and J is TRBJ1-2; tentative D call: TRBD1 (6 bases). CDR1 MNHEY and CDR2 SMNVEV come from the germline V gene (reference sequence). This CDR3 is built from 13 residues. V was clipped by 4 bases and J by 8 bases, with 14 bases between them. In DNA form, the CDR3 reads TGTGCCAGCAGTTCACAGGGACTGGGGGGCTACACCTTC. Its protein product is CASSSQGLGGYTF.

In its sample, this clone was seen many times. The chain carries TRBV30 and TRBJ2-7; TRBD2 is a possible D gene (6 bases). Germline V gene lookup returns CDR1 GTSNPN and CDR2 SVGIG (reference sequence). Trimming removed 0 bases from V and 0 bases from J, with 21 bases in between. The CDR3 sequence is 18 residues long. Written as DNA, the CDR3 is TGTGCCTGGAGTGTGGGGAGGTGGGGGAGCGGTAGCTCCTACGAGCAGTACTTC. Its translation is CAWSVGRWGSGSSYEQYF.

The rearrangement links TRBV6-5 to TRBJ1-2, with D tentatively TRBD1 (6 bases). Germline V gene data show CDR1 as MNHEY and CDR2 as SVGAGI. Trimming shortened V by 4 bases and J by 6 bases, and 15 bases separated the two germline ends. CDR3 length equals 14 residues. CDR3 loop: CASSLGGRYHGYTF. CDR3 in DNA: TGTGCCAGCAGTTTGGGGGGGCGTTATCATGGCTACACCTTC.

The chain employs TRBV6-1 and TRBJ2-5; a possible D gene is TRBD1 (5 bases). The CDR3 loop spans 15 amino acids. V gave up 3 bases and J gave up 1 base, with 12 bases separating them. The germline V gene has CDR1 MNHNS and CDR2 SASEGT. For the CDR3, the DNA is TGTGCCAGCAGTGAGACAGCAAACTCCCAAGAGACCCAGTACTTC. Protein product: CASSETANSQETQYF.

This clone was counted only a few times. The chain uses TRBV4-3 and TRBJ2-1, with 12 bases aligning to TRBD2. V was pared by 5 bases and J by 7 bases, with 3 bases of the junction left unmatched. CDR1 and CDR2 (germline): LGHNA, YSLEER. This CDR3 is 14 amino acids long. CDR3 loop: CASSFLAGGNEQFF. CDR3 bases: TGCGCCAGCAGCTTCCTAGCGGGAGGGAATGAGCAGTTCTTC.

The chain's CDR3 is CASSQGGRLGADTQYF. The CDR3 DNA sequence: TGCGCCAGCAGCCAAGGGGGACGTCTCGGTGCCGATACGCAGTATTTT. The chain joins TRBV4-3 to TRBJ2-3; D is perhaps TRBD1 or TRBD2 (5 bases each). The V gene lost 1 base and the J gene lost 6 bases, with 17 bases spanning the gap. This CDR3 has 16 residues. Germline V gives CDR1 LGHNA, CDR2 YSLEER.

Only a few counts were recorded for this clone. The chain has TRBV6-5 and TRBJ2-7, with D perhaps matching TRBD2 (5 bases). This CDR3 has 14 amino acids. V gave up 2 bases and J gave up 0 bases, with 8 bases separating them. Germline V gene data show CDR1 as MNHEY and CDR2 as SVGAGI. In nucleotides, the CDR3 is TGTGCCAGCAGTTACGCGGGTACCTCCTACGAGCAGTACTTC. It specifies CASSYAGTSYEQYF.

This clone was recorded a few times. A much larger clonotype is one base distant, so this may be a read error. Other DNA sequences in the same sample also yield this CDR3. This chain uses TRBV7-6 with TRBJ2-5; no definite D call. The ends were cut back, 3 bases at V and 5 bases at J, with 4 bases in the middle. CDR3 length equals 11 residues. CDR1 SGHVS and CDR2 FNYEAQ come from the germline V gene. The CDR3 loop reads CASSLMETQYF. The CDR3 coding sequence is TGTGCCAGCAGCTTGATGGAGACCCAGTACTTC.

This clone was recorded at least ten times. The chain joins TRBV7-3 to TRBJ2-5; a possible D gene is TRBD2 (6 bases). The CDR3 extends over 14 amino acids. Trimming pared 5 bases from V and 0 bases from J, leaving 10 bases between. Germline loops: CDR1 SGHTA, CDR2 FQGTGA. The CDR3 loop reads CASSPGGYQETQYF. CDR3 nucleotide sequence: TGTGCCAGCAGCCCAGGAGGGTACCAAGAGACCCAGTACTTC.

This clone was detected a few times. This chain joins TRBV5-1 and TRBJ1-1; no clear D. The ends were cut back, 0 bases at V and 1 base at J, with 10 bases in the middle. The germline V gene has CDR1 SGHRS and CDR2 YFSETQ. The CDR3 is made up of 15 amino acids. The CDR3 nucleotides are TGCGCCAGCAGCTTGGGGTTTGGTAAGAACACTGAAGCTTTCTTT. The encoded protein is CASSLGFGKNTEAFF.

The chain couples TRBV7-2 to TRBJ2-1, with 8 bases fitting TRBD2. The CDR3 contains 15 residues. Germline V gene sequence: CDR1 SGHTA, CDR2 FQGNSA. Losses at the gene ends were 5 bases for V and 1 base for J; bases not matched to a gene: 4. In nucleotides, the CDR3 is TGTGCCAGCAGCCCATCGGGGGGGTCCTACAATGAGCAGTTCTTC. It specifies CASSPSGGSYNEQFF. Variable domain in full (rest from reference TRBV7-2 and TRBJ2-1): GAGVSQSPSNKVTEKGKDVELRCDPISGHTALYWYRQSLGQGLEFLIYFQGNSAPDKSGLPSDRFSAERTGGSVSTLTIQRTQQEDSAVYLCASSPSGGSYNEQFFGPGTRLTVL.

The rearrangement links TRBV2 to TRBJ1-1; a weak D match, TRBD1 (5 bases). V was pared by 8 bases and J by 4 bases, with 20 bases between. Germline V lookup: CDR1 SNHLY, CDR2 FYNNEI. This CDR3 has 15 amino acids. The CDR3 DNA follows: TGTGCCAGCTTGAAAGAGGCAGGGTTGGGCACTGAAGCTTTCTTT. It specifies CASLKEAGLGTEAFF.

This clone was recorded a few times. The chain links TRBV7-3 to TRBJ2-3; D is ambiguous. CDR3 length: 12 amino acids. V lost 5 bases and J lost 5, with 8 bases in between. The germline gives CDR1 SGHTA, CDR2 FQGTGA. Here the CDR3 reads CASSPDVDTQYF. DNA for the CDR3: TGTGCCAGCAGCCCGGACGTAGATACGCAGTATTTT. Together with reference TRBV7-3 and TRBJ2-3, the CDR3 gives the full variable domain: GAGVSQTPSNKVTEKGKYVELRCDPISGHTALYWYRQSLGQGPEFLIYFQGTGAADDSGLPNDRFFAVRPEGSVSTLKIQRTERGDSAVYLCASSPDVDTQYFGPGTRLTVL.

This clone came up a few times. The V and J genes are TRBV5-1 and TRBJ2-5; D possibly corresponds to TRBD2 (5 bases). Germline CDR1 SGHRS, CDR2 YFSETQ. Trimming removed 3 bases at V and 4 bases at J, with 10 bases between. The CDR3 consists of 13 residues. The chain's CDR3 is CASSWERTETQYF. The CDR3 DNA reads as TGCGCCAGCAGCTGGGAGCGTACAGAGACCCAGTACTTC. Together with reference TRBV5-1 and TRBJ2-5, the CDR3 gives the full variable domain: KAGVTQTPRYLIKTRGQQVTLSCSPISGHRSVSWYQQTPGQGLQFLFEYFSETQRNKGNFPGRFSGRQFSNSRSEMNVSTLELGDSALYLCASSWERTETQYFGPGTRLLVL.

V is TRBV6-4 and J is TRBJ1-6; D not certain. In germline, CDR1 is MRHNA, CDR2 SNTAGT. Trimming cost V 0 bases and J 0 bases, with 6 bases left between them. The CDR3 runs to 16 residues. For the CDR3, the DNA is TGTGCCAGCAGTGACTCTGCGAGCTCCTATAATTCACCCCTCCACTTT. Its protein is CASSDSASSYNSPLHF.

The chain uses TRBV20-1 and TRBJ1-1, with D possibly being TRBD1 (5 bases). The length of the CDR3 is 11 residues. The V end lost 5 bases, the J end lost 4 bases, and 8 bases lay between the germline ends. Germline V lookup: CDR1 DFQATT, CDR2 SNEGSKA (reference sequence). The CDR3 nucleotides read TGCAGTGCTTCGGGGGGCACTGAAGCTTTCTTT. The encoded protein is CSASGGTEAFF.

CDR3 amino acids: CASSPPGPTNNEQFF. CDR3 nucleotide sequence: TGTGCCAGCTCACCCCCGGGACCCACTAACAATGAGCAGTTCTTC. This chain uses TRBV18 with TRBJ2-1; D tentatively fits TRBD1 or TRBD2 (5 bases each). The V end was cut by 3 bases, the J end by 5 bases, with 14 bases between. The CDR3 runs 15 residues. Germline CDR1 reads KGHSH; CDR2 reads LQKENI.

This clone has more than one count but fewer than ten. The chain links TRBV30 to TRBJ1-1; 8 positions agree with TRBD1. This CDR3 region has 18 residues. V lost 3 bases, J lost 0 bases, and 15 bases stayed unmatched. Germline V gene sequence: CDR1 GTSNPN, CDR2 SVGIG (reference sequence). CDR3 region: CAWSRRRSGTGMNTEAFF. CDR3 DNA sequence: TGTGCCTGGAGCCGTAGGCGCTCCGGGACAGGCATGAACACTGAAGCTTTCTTT.

The chain carries TRBV7-9 and TRBJ2-1, with 11 bases matching TRBD2. V shed 1 base, J shed 9 bases, and the junction held 5 bases outside the gene matches. This CDR3 region has 15 residues. Germline V lookup: CDR1 SEHNR, CDR2 FQNEAQ (reference sequence). CDR3 loop: CASSLGTSGSGEQFF. The CDR3 nucleotides are TGTGCCAGCAGCTTAGGCACTAGCGGGAGTGGTGAGCAGTTCTTC.

This clone was seen only a few times. This sequence joins TRBV7-2 and TRBJ2-1, with TRBD2 matching 8 bases. The CDR3 contains 15 residues. V shed 3 bases and J 8 bases; nucleotides not matched to a gene: 9. The germline V gene has CDR1 SGHTA and CDR2 FQGNSA. CDR3 sequence reads: CASSLGLGVVYEQFF. The CDR3 nucleotides read TGTGCCAGCAGCTTGGGACTAGGAGTTGTATATGAGCAGTTCTTC.